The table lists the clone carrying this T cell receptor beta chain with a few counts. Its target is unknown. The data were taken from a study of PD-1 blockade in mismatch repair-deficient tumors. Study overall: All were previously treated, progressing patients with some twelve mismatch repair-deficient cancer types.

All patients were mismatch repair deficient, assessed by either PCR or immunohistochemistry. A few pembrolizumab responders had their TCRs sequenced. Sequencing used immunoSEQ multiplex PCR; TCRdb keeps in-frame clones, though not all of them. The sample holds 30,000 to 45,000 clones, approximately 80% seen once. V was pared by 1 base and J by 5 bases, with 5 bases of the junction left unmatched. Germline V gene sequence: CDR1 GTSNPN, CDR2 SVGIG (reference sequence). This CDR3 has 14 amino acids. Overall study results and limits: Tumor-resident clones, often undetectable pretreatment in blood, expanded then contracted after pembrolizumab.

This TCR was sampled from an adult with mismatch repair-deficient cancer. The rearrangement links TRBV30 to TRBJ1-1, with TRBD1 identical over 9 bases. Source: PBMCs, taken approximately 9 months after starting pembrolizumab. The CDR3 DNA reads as TGTGCCTGGAGTGCCTGGGACAGGGAAACTGAAGCTTTCTTT. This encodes CAWSAWDRETEAFF.